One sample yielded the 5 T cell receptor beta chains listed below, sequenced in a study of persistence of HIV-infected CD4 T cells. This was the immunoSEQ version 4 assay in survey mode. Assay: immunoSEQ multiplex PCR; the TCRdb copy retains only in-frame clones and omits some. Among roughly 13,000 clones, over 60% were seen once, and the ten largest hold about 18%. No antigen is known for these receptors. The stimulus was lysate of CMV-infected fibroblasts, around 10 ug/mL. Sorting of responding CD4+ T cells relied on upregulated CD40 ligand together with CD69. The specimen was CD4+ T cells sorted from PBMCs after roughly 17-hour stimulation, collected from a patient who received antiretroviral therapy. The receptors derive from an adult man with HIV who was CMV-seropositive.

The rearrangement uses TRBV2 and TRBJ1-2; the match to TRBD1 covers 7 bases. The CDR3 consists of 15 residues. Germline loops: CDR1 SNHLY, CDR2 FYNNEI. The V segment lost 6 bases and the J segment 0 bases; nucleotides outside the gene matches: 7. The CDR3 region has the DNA TGTGCCAGCAGGGGGACAGTTTATTCTAACTATGGCTACACCTTC. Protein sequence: CASRGTVYSNYGYTF.

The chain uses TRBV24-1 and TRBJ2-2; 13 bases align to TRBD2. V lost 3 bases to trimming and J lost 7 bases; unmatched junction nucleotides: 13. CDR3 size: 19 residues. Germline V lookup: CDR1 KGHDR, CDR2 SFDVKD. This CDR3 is CATSDPTRTSGGRNGELFF. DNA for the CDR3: TGTGCCACCAGTGATCCAACCCGGACTAGCGGGGGCCGAAACGGGGAGCTGTTTTTT.

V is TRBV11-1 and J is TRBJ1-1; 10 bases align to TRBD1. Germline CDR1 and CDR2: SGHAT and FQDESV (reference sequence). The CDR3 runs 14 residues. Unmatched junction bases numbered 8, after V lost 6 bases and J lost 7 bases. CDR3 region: CASSLKDRGVEAFF. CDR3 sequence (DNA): TGTGCCAGCAGTCTAAAGGACAGGGGGGTTGAAGCTTTCTTT. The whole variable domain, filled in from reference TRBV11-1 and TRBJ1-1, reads EAEVAQSPRYKITEKSQAVAFWCDPISGHATLYWYRQILGQGPELLVQFQDESVVDDSQLPKDRFSAERLKGVDSTLKIQPAELGDSAMYLCASSLKDRGVEAFFGQGTRLTVV.

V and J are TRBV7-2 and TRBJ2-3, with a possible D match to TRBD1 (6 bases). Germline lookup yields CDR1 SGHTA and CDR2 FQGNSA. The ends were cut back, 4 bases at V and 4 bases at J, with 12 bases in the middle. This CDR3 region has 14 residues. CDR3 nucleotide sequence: TGTGCCAGCAGCTACCCGACAGGCTCAGATACGCAGTATTTT. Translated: CASSYPTGSDTQYF.

The CDR3 spells CASSSRLSGVPTYEQYF. For the CDR3, the DNA is TGTGCCAGCAGCTCAAGACTCAGCGGGGTCCCGACCTACGAGCAGTACTTC. The rearrangement joins TRBV13 to TRBJ2-7, with 7 bases matching TRBD2. Germline CDR1 and CDR2: PRHDT and FYEKMQ (reference sequence). With 4 bases clipped from V and 2 bases from J, the junction kept 14 bases outside the gene matches. This CDR3 contains 17 residues.